Below, 28 T cell receptor beta chains from the same sample are listed, as sequenced in a study of Graves' ophthalmopathy and Graves' hyperthyroidism. Amplification targeted the TCR beta CDR3 regions, with RNA transcripts as the source material. Following a first-round RT-PCR that used HTBI primers, a second-round multiplex PCR was carried out. TCRdb recomputed calls from the multiplex PCR reads with MiXCR, one row per CDR3 protein. The sample lists about 1.1 million distinct CDR3 sequences, around a third occurring once. Material: peripheral blood or thyroid tissue (not recorded which). The receptors shown here come from an adult man with Graves' hyperthyroidism.

The gene calls are TRBV11-2 and TRBJ1-6; perhaps TRBD1 as D (5 bases). The CDR3 totals 14 residues. Between the trimmed V and J ends, which lost 5 bases and 8 bases, there was a span of 13 bases. Germline V lookup: CDR1 SGHAT, CDR2 FQNNGV. DNA of the CDR3: TGTGCCAGCAGCAGAGCCGGGACGGATTCACCCCTCCACTTT. Translation gives CASSRAGTDSPLHF.

This clonotype was counted at least ten times. The rearrangement uses TRBV12-3 or TRBV12-4 and TRBJ1-5; no clear D gene. The CDR3 consists of 15 residues. The V gene lost 1 base and the J gene lost 4 bases, with 11 bases spanning the gap. The CDR3 sequence: CASSLDIDGNQPQHF. CDR3 DNA: TGTGCCAGCAGTTTAGATATAGACGGGAATCAGCCCCAGCATTTT.

The V gene is TRBV25-1, the J gene TRBJ1-6; D ambiguous. This CDR3 is built from 13 residues. Looked up from germline, CDR1 is MGHDK and CDR2 is SYGVNS. Trimming took off 5 bases at V and 11 bases at J, with 13 bases between the two ends. The CDR3 bases are TGTGCCAGCAGTCCTGGGCGGGGAGCACCCCTCCACTTT. It codes for CASSPGRGAPLHF.

This clonotype was picked up a small number of times. The chain links TRBV7-9 to TRBJ2-7; 7 nucleotides align to TRBD1. V was clipped by 3 bases and J by 5 bases; unmatched bases: 7. This CDR3 comprises 14 residues. Germline CDR1 is SEHNR and CDR2 is FQNEAQ (reference sequence). The CDR3: CASSLTGWRNEQYF. CDR3 sequence (DNA): TGTGCCAGCAGCTTGACAGGGTGGAGGAACGAGCAGTACTTC.

The V gene is TRBV25-1, the J gene TRBJ2-3; 8 positions agree with TRBD1. The CDR3 is 16 residues long. After removal of 6 bases from V and 0 bases from J, the junction contained 8 bases not matched to a gene. Per the germline V gene, CDR1 is MGHDK and CDR2 is SYGVNS. This CDR3 reads CASSPRQGTSTDTQYF. DNA of the CDR3: TGTGCCAGCAGCCCCCGACAGGGGACAAGCACAGATACGCAGTATTTT. Complete variable domain (other parts from reference TRBV25-1 and TRBJ2-3): EADIYQTPRYLVIGTGKKITLECSQTMGHDKMYWYQQDPGMELHLIHYSYGVNSTEKGDLSSESTVSRIRTEHFPLTLESARPSHTSQYLCASSPRQGTSTDTQYFGPGTRLTVL.

At least ten counts were recorded for this clonotype. The chain uses TRBV10-3 and TRBJ1-5, with D unresolved. This CDR3 is 14 amino acids long. Trimming left V 3 bases short and J 2 bases short, with 8 bases between. Germline CDR1 is ENHRY and CDR2 is SYGVKD. CDR3 amino acids: CAISDTLGNQPQHF. As DNA, the CDR3 is TGTGCCATCAGTGACACATTGGGCAATCAGCCCCAGCATTTT.

This clonotype appeared many times. The rearrangement joins TRBV7-6 to TRBJ1-1; D gene uncertain. With 4 bases removed from V and 4 bases from J, the gap between germline ends came to 10 bases. The length of the CDR3 is 13 residues. Per germline, CDR1 SGHVS and CDR2 FNYEAQ. The CDR3 sequence: CASSSKEGTEAFF. The CDR3 DNA is TGTGCCAGCAGCTCCAAAGAGGGCACTGAAGCTTTCTTT.

This clonotype showed up many times. This chain joins TRBV7-9 and TRBJ1-6; TRBD1 matches at 9 bases. V lost 7 bases to trimming and J lost 0 bases; unmatched junction nucleotides: 7. Germline V CDR1 and CDR2: SEHNR, FQNEAQ (reference sequence). The CDR3 has 17 residues. The CDR3 here is CASTGDRASSYNSPLHF. In DNA, the CDR3 is TGTGCCAGCACCGGGGACAGGGCCAGCTCCTATAATTCACCCCTCCACTTT.

This clonotype was seen at least ten times. The CDR3 loop is CASSSRDRGLASNQPQHF. The CDR3 DNA sequence: TGTGCCAGCAGCTCCCGGGACAGGGGCCTGGCCAGCAATCAGCCCCAGCATTTT. The V and J genes are TRBV7-3 and TRBJ1-5, with 10 bases matching TRBD1. Germline V gives CDR1 SGHTA, CDR2 FQGTGA. CDR3 length equals 18 residues. V lost 4 bases to trimming and J lost 1 base; unmatched junction nucleotides: 10.

This clonotype has a count of ten or more. The gene calls are TRBV19 and TRBJ1-5; D is possibly TRBD1 (5 bases). V shed 5 bases and J shed 3 bases, with 11 bases lying between them. The CDR3 covers 14 residues. The germline CDR1 and CDR2 sequences are LNHDA and SQIVND (reference sequence). The CDR3 DNA sequence: TGTGCCAGTAGTGCTCAGGGTTACAATCAGCCCCAGCATTTT. This sequence encodes CASSAQGYNQPQHF.

This clonotype was counted between two and nine times. The gene calls are TRBV6-2 or TRBV6-3 and TRBJ1-4, with D unresolved. This CDR3 is 13 amino acids long. The V gene lost 8 bases and the J gene lost 7 bases, with 14 bases spanning the gap. CDR1 is MNHEY, CDR2 SVGEGT, per germline. For the CDR3, the DNA is TGTGCCAGCGCAATTTTCAGCGGTGAAAAACTGTTTTTT. The encoded protein is CASAIFSGEKLFF.

This clonotype has a count of ten or more. The DNA of the CDR3 is TGTGCCAGCAGACAGGGACAGGCCTATGGCTACACCTTC. Its translation: CASRQGQAYGYTF. V gene TRBV12-3 or TRBV12-4 combines with J gene TRBJ1-2; 8 bases fit TRBD1. This CDR3 comprises 13 residues. The trim removed 6 bases at V and 4 bases at J, leaving 4 bases unmatched.

This clonotype appeared once. One junction end disagrees with the germline gene, perhaps due to a read error. The V gene is TRBV5-1, the J gene TRBJ2-7; 12 bases line up with TRBD2. Per germline, CDR1 SGHRS and CDR2 YFSETQ. There are 16 residues in the CDR3. CDR3 residues: CASSPGGLAGLYEQYF. The DNA of the CDR3 is TGTGCCAGCAGCCCGGGAGGACTAGCGGGACTCTACGAGCAGTACTTC.

Points on this clonotype: The junction departs from germline at one end; a sequencing error may be responsible. Here the CDR3 DNA reads TGTGCCATCAGCTCCGCGATGGGCAGGGGGCACGAGCAGTACTTC. This sequence encodes CAISSAMGRGHEQYF. The rearrangement links TRBV5-4 to TRBJ2-7; 8 bases align to TRBD1. Germline CDR1 reads SGHNT; CDR2 reads YYREEE (reference sequence). This CDR3 spans 15 amino acids.

Remarks on this clonotype: It is likely a read error, because the conserved phenylalanine at the end of the CDR3 is missing. The DNA is omitted, as the CDR3 cannot be located on it reliably, and the CDR3 follows TCRdb's listing. The chain combines TRBV7-8 with TRBJ1-1. The CDR3 adds up to 9 amino acids, both ends counted. Germline values: CDR1 SGHVS, CDR2 FQNEAQ. The CDR3 reads CASSSHPFI.

This chain links TRBV4-3 with TRBJ2-7; TRBD1 might be the D (5 bases). Germline V gives CDR1 LGHNA, CDR2 YSLEER. The germline V and J ends were trimmed by 1 base and 0 bases, with 16 bases remaining between them. The CDR3 is made up of 17 amino acids. In DNA, the CDR3 is TGCGCCAGCAGCCAAGGCTCAACAGGTCCATCCTCCTACGAGCAGTACTTC. Translated: CASSQGSTGPSSYEQYF.

The CDR3 bases are TGTGCCAGCAGTGCCCGACAGTACCAAGAGACCCAGTACTTC. Translation: CASSARQYQETQYF. V usage is TRBV9 and J usage is TRBJ2-5; possible D gene TRBD1, 5 bases. The CDR3 spans 14 residues. Trimming removed 5 bases from V and 0 bases from J, with 11 bases in between. Germline assignment: CDR1 SGDLS and CDR2 YYNGEE.

The chain carries TRBV29-1 and TRBJ1-2; 8 positions agree with TRBD1. Germline V gene sequence: CDR1 SQVTM, CDR2 ANQGSEA. The CDR3 spans 12 residues. The ends lost 4 bases at V and 5 bases at J; junction bases unmatched: 3. The CDR3 loop is CSVGQGKYGYTF. CDR3 bases: TGCAGCGTTGGACAGGGGAAGTATGGCTACACCTTC. The whole variable domain, remainder taken from reference TRBV29-1 and TRBJ1-2, is SAVISQKPSRDICQRGTSLTIQCQVDSQVTMMFWYRQQPGQSLTLIATANQGSEATYESGFVIDKFPISRPNLTFSTLTVSNMSPEDSSIYLCSVGQGKYGYTFGSGTRLTVV.

The table lists this clonotype with a few counts. The chain employs TRBV20-1 and TRBJ2-7; D is possibly TRBD2 (6 bases). Trimming cost V 6 bases and J 4 bases, with 16 bases left between them. Germline V gene lookup returns CDR1 DFQATT and CDR2 SNEGSKA (reference sequence). The CDR3 consists of 13 residues. CDR3 DNA sequence: TGCAGTGCCGCGGGGACTGGCGGTTACGAGCAGTACTTC. As protein: CSAAGTGGYEQYF.

This chain joins TRBV29-1 and TRBJ1-1; 9 bases match TRBD1. The germline CDR1 and CDR2 sequences are SQVTM and ANQGSEA. CDR3 length equals 15 residues. The V segment lost 7 bases and the J segment 4 bases; nucleotides outside the gene matches: 13. The chain's CDR3 is CSARKGTGMSTEAFF. Here the CDR3 DNA reads TGCAGCGCACGGAAGGGGACAGGGATGAGCACTGAAGCTTTCTTT.

The chain combines TRBV11-2 with TRBJ2-2; D might be TRBD1 (6 bases). The CDR3 has 20 residues. V was clipped by 3 bases and J by 0 bases, with 23 bases between them. Germline lookup yields CDR1 SGHAT and CDR2 FQNNGV. The CDR3 here is CASSFYSSLQQGPNTGELFF. CDR3 sequence (DNA): TGTGCCAGCAGCTTCTACTCTTCACTTCAACAGGGACCGAACACCGGGGAGCTGTTTTTT.

The V and J genes are TRBV19 and TRBJ2-5; TRBD1 matches 7 bases. Trimming removed 6 bases from V and 5 bases from J; junction bases left unmatched: 12. The CDR3 is 15 amino acids. Germline V gene sequence: CDR1 LNHDA, CDR2 SQIVND (reference sequence). CDR3 DNA sequence: TGTGCCAGTAGCGAGACAGGGAGAGCCCTCGAGACCCAGTACTTC. Translated: CASSETGRALETQYF.

The V and J genes are TRBV5-5 and TRBJ2-7, with D possibly TRBD2 on 5 matching bases. With 6 bases removed from V and 7 bases from J, the gap between germline ends came to 17 bases. The CDR3 runs to 13 residues. Germline V CDR1 and CDR2: SGHKS, YYEKEE (reference sequence). CDR3 coding DNA: TGTGCCAGCAACATCATCCCCGAGGGTGAGCAGTACTTC. Translating it yields CASNIIPEGEQYF.

The chain has TRBV7-2 and TRBJ2-7, with D tentatively TRBD1 (5 bases). The V gene lost 5 bases and the J gene lost 2 bases, with 10 bases spanning the gap. CDR1 SGHTA and CDR2 FQGNSA come from the germline V gene. The CDR3 runs 13 residues. The DNA of the CDR3 is TGTGCCAGCAGCCACGGACATCCCTACGAGCAGTACTTC. Encoded protein: CASSHGHPYEQYF.

This clonotype showed up many times. The chain has TRBV5-1 and TRBJ2-7; D is possibly TRBD2 (5 bases). CDR3 length: 14 residues. Per the germline V gene, CDR1 is SGHRS and CDR2 is YFSETQ. The V end lost 0 bases, the J end lost 4 bases, and 11 bases lay between the germline ends. The CDR3 sequence is CASSLETKPYEQYF. CDR3 coding DNA: TGCGCCAGCAGCTTGGAGACTAAGCCATACGAGCAGTACTTC.

The rearrangement joins TRBV7-8 to TRBJ1-6, with a weak D call TRBD1 (5 bases). With 3 bases removed from V and 13 bases from J, the gap between germline ends came to 10 bases. The germline gives CDR1 SGHVS, CDR2 FQNEAQ. The CDR3 is made up of 12 amino acids. CDR3 sequence reads: CASSLVGLPLHF. The CDR3 DNA reads TGTGCCAGCAGCTTGGTGGGGCTCCCCCTCCACTTT.

In regard to this clonotype: A junction boundary mismatches the germline segment, possibly from a read error. The chain uses TRBV5-1 and TRBJ2-7; D gene ambiguous. The CDR3 is made up of 13 amino acids. Germline V gene sequence: CDR1 SGHRS, CDR2 YFSETQ. The CDR3 DNA reads as TGTGCCAGCAGCGTAGATTGGGGAACCGAGCAGTACTTC. Translating gives CASSVDWGTEQYF.

With regard to this clonotype: A much larger clone lies one base from this, so it may be a read error. The chain is built from TRBV7-9 and TRBJ1-4; D remains unclear. CDR1 is SEHNR and CDR2 is FQNEAQ in the germline V gene (reference sequence). The CDR3 runs 12 residues. The CDR3 region is CASSQVAEKLLF. CDR3 DNA sequence: TGCGCCAGCAGCCAAGTCGCTGAAAAACTGCTTTTT.